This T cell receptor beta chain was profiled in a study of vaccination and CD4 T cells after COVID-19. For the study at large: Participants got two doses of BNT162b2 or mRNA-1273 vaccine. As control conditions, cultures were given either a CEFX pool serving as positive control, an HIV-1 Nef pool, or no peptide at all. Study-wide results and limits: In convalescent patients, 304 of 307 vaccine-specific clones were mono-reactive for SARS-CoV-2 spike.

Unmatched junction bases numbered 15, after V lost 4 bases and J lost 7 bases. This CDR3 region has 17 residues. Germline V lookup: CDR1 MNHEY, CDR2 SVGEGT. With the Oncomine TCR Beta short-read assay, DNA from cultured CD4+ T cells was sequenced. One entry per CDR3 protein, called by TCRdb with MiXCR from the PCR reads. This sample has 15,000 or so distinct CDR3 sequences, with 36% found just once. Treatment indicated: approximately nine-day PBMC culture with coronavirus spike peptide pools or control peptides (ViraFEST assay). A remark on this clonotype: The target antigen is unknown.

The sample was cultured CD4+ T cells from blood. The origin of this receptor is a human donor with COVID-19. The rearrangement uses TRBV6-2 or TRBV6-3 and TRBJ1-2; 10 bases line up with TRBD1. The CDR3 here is CASSFNRDRGPRGGYTF. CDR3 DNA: TGTGCCAGCAGTTTCAACCGGGACAGGGGACCTCGTGGTGGCTACACCTTC.